Each of the 15 T cell receptor beta chains below was sequenced from the same sample in a study of post-analysis software for immune sequencing data. cDNA libraries of TCR beta carried unique molecular identifiers. Each CDR3 protein is one row after TCRdb ran MiXCR on the PCR reads. The top ten clones hold more than 0.55% of a sample with about 800,000 distinct CDR3 sequences, 25% to 30% of them seen once. Overall study results and limits: In patients, TRBV5-6, TRBV5-1 and TRBV20-1 belonged to about five TRBV segments found more frequently than in controls.

No antigens are known for them. The sample was blood. Receptor source: a girl aged 10 to 17 with multiple sclerosis.

The chain combines TRBV6-2 or TRBV6-3 with TRBJ2-3; the match to TRBD2 covers 15 bases. V gave up 6 bases and J gave up 7 bases; unmatched junction bases: 5. Germline CDR1 reads MNHEY; CDR2 reads SVGEGT. The CDR3 length is 15 residues. The CDR3 loop reads CASRPGTSGRNTQYF. The CDR3 nucleotides are TGTGCCAGCAGGCCCGGGACTAGCGGGAGGAATACGCAGTATTTT.

This clonotype was counted at least ten times. This chain links TRBV7-9 with TRBJ2-1; no clear D. This CDR3 contains 12 residues. Per the germline V gene, CDR1 is SEHNR and CDR2 is FQNEAQ (reference sequence). The V end was cut by 1 base, the J end by 6 bases, with 4 bases between. CDR3 coding DNA: TGTGCCAGCAGCTTAGGCAGCAATGAGCAGTTCTTC. Translated: CASSLGSNEQFF.

The genes are TRBV20-1 and TRBJ2-3; 8 bases are a match to TRBD2. The CDR3 runs to 17 residues. Trimming removed 5 bases from V and 0 bases from J; junction bases left unmatched: 13. CDR1 is DFQATT and CDR2 is SNEGSKA in the germline V gene (reference sequence). The CDR3 sequence is CSAVARGQRGSTDTQYF. The DNA for the CDR3 is TGCAGTGCTGTGGCCCGAGGTCAGCGGGGGAGCACAGATACGCAGTATTTT.

A few counts support this clonotype. V is TRBV28 and J is TRBJ1-4; D gene ambiguous. The germline CDR1 and CDR2 sequences are MDHEN and SYDVKM. V was shortened by 2 bases and J by 8 bases, with 15 bases between the two germline ends. This CDR3 has 15 amino acids. The CDR3 bases are TGTGCCAGCAGTTTAGCGGGCAGGCCGGGAGAAAAACTGTTTTTT. Translating it yields CASSLAGRPGEKLFF.

The rearrangement uses TRBV6-6 and TRBJ2-7; D gene ambiguous. CDR3 length: 14 residues. V dropped 2 bases and J dropped 0 bases, with 8 bases sitting between them. The germline CDR1 and CDR2 sequences are MNHNY and SVGAGI (reference sequence). CDR3 nucleotides: TGTGCCAGCAGTTACAAGGTCAGCTCCTACGAGCAGTACTTC. Translating gives CASSYKVSSYEQYF.

This clonotype appeared many times. The chain links TRBV20-1 to TRBJ2-3, with no clear D. V was cut by 6 bases and J by 4 bases, with 8 bases left in between. There are 11 residues in the CDR3. Per the germline V gene, CDR1 is DFQATT and CDR2 is SNEGSKA (reference sequence). CDR3 sequence reads: CSAPHPDTQYF. The CDR3 coding sequence is TGCAGTGCCCCCCACCCAGATACGCAGTATTTT.

This chain connects TRBV27 to TRBJ2-4; 9 bases are a match to TRBD2. The J call could be wrong; TRBJ2-7 is a better fit for the DNA end. The germline CDR1 and CDR2 sequences are MNHEY and SMNVEV (reference sequence). The CDR3 is made up of 16 amino acids. DNA of the CDR3: TGTGCCAGCAGTTCGCCTCGGCGGGGGGGCCGCTACGAGCAGTACTTC. Its translation: CASSSPRRGGRYEQYF.

This clonotype was found a few times. This chain joins TRBV4-1 and TRBJ2-3, with 11 bases identical to TRBD2. Losses at the gene ends were 1 base for V and 5 bases for J; bases not matched to a gene: 5. CDR1 is MGHRA and CDR2 is YSYEKL in the germline V gene. The CDR3 spans 16 residues. CDR3 bases: TGCGCCAGCAGCCAAGTACTAGCGGGGGCCCGAGATACGCAGTATTTT. Residues: CASSQVLAGARDTQYF.

The chain combines TRBV12-3 or TRBV12-4 with TRBJ2-7; TRBD2 matches 8 bases. CDR3 size: 14 residues. V lost 8 bases to trimming and J lost 0 bases; unmatched junction nucleotides: 6. CDR3 coding DNA: TGTGCCAGCTCAGGGAGCGGGGGCTCCTACGAGCAGTACTTC. This gives the protein CASSGSGGSYEQYF.

There are many counts of this clonotype. The chain joins TRBV3-1 to TRBJ2-5; 8 bases map to TRBD2. Germline V gives CDR1 LGHDT, CDR2 YNNKEL (reference sequence). The length of the CDR3 is 14 residues. V shed 1 base, J shed 2 bases, and the junction held 0 bases outside the gene matches. The CDR3 loop is CASSQASGQETQYF. The DNA for the CDR3 is TGTGCCAGCAGCCAAGCTAGCGGGCAAGAGACCCAGTACTTC.

The genes are TRBV6-5 and TRBJ2-5, with TRBD1 identical over 7 bases. V shed 7 bases, J shed 13 bases, and the junction held 15 bases outside the gene matches. In germline, CDR1 is MNHEY, CDR2 SVGAGI. The CDR3 is 13 amino acids. The CDR3 spells CASTHTTGFAVYF. CDR3 bases: TGTGCCAGCACCCACACGACAGGGTTCGCGGTGTACTTC.

The chain has TRBV24-1 and TRBJ2-3; 11 bases map to TRBD1. CDR3 length: 18 residues. Germline CDR1 and CDR2: KGHDR and SFDVKD. V lost 3 bases and J lost 5; bases outside the gene matches: 12. The CDR3 DNA is TGTGCCACCAGTGATACCCGGGACAGGGGGAATAAGGGAGATACGCAGTATTTT. This gives the protein CATSDTRDRGNKGDTQYF.

The chain joins TRBV4-1 to TRBJ1-4; 7 positions agree with TRBD1. Germline V gene lookup returns CDR1 MGHRA and CDR2 YSYEKL. This CDR3 spans 16 amino acids. V lost 1 base, J lost 7 bases, and 9 bases stayed unmatched. The CDR3 region has the DNA TGCGCCAGCAGCCAAGTTTGGTACAGGGGAGGTGAAAAACTGTTTTTT. It is translated as CASSQVWYRGGEKLFF.

As to this clonotype: A much larger clone lies one base from this, so it may be a read error. This chain uses TRBV29-1 with TRBJ2-4; 7 bases match TRBD1. The length of the CDR3 is 11 residues. Germline lookup yields CDR1 SQVTM and CDR2 ANQGSEA. CDR3 nucleotides: TGCAGCGCCGGGACAGAAAACATTCAGGACTTC. Protein sequence: CSAGTENIQDF. Complete variable domain (other parts from reference TRBV29-1 and TRBJ2-4): SAVISQKPSRDICQRGTSLTIQCQVDSQVTMMFWYRQQPGQSLTLIATANQGSEATYESGFVIDKFPISRPNLTFSTLTVSNMSPEDSSIYLCSAGTENIQDFGAGTRLSVL.

This clonotype was counted many times. The V gene is TRBV29-1, the J gene TRBJ2-6; D possibly corresponds to TRBD2 (5 bases). In germline, CDR1 is SQVTM, CDR2 ANQGSEA. With 0 bases removed from V and 7 bases from J, the gap between germline ends came to 13 bases. This CDR3 is built from 15 residues. The CDR3 sequence is CSVEESEGRANVLTF. The CDR3 nucleotides are TGCAGCGTTGAAGAGAGTGAGGGCCGAGCCAACGTCCTGACTTTC.